A selection of T cell receptor beta chains follows, all from one sample in a study of cytomegalovirus exposure and HLA in healthy donors. Method: immunoSEQ multiplex PCR; TCRdb's copy keeps in-frame clones and lacks some. The sample has 200,000 to 250,000 clones; about 80% are singletons. The source material was PBMCs. The receptors come from an older woman in good health and CMV-seropositive. Each CDR3 is given with its conserved first and last residue. Each record gives: J gene, CDR3 length, V gene, CDR3 protein.

J gene: TRBJ2-7
CDR3 length: 13
V gene: TRBV27
CDR3 protein: CASSFVGPSLQYF

J gene: TRBJ1-3
CDR3 length: 16
V gene: TRBV6-5
CDR3 protein: CASSYHSPSSGNTIYF

J gene: TRBJ2-3
CDR3 length: 16
V gene: TRBV19
CDR3 protein: CASSIGGSIGTDTQYF

J gene: TRBJ1-4
CDR3 length: 13
V gene: TRBV5-1
CDR3 protein: CASSLLQNEKLFF

J gene: TRBJ2-6
CDR3 length: 16
V gene: TRBV6-5
CDR3 protein: CASSYSGGPGANVLTF

J gene: TRBJ2-6
CDR3 length: 14
V gene: TRBV5-1
CDR3 protein: CASSTTSGANVLTF

J gene: TRBJ2-4
CDR3 length: 19
V gene: TRBV11-2
CDR3 protein: CASSLDGGAGGQGGNIQYF

J gene: TRBJ1-3
CDR3 length: 14
V gene: TRBV7-9
CDR3 protein: CASSPRDSGNTIYF

J gene: TRBJ1-3
CDR3 length: 15
V gene: TRBV27
CDR3 protein: CASMFSYSSGNTIYF

J gene: TRBJ2-6
CDR3 length: 14
V gene: TRBV28
CDR3 protein: CAALQGSGANVLTF

J gene: TRBJ2-5
CDR3 length: 15
V gene: TRBV15
CDR3 protein: CATSEGGRHPKTQYF

J gene: TRBJ2-1
CDR3 length: 16
V gene: TRBV28
CDR3 protein: CASSVTGTGVDNEQFF

J gene: TRBJ1-6
CDR3 length: 17
V gene: TRBV2
CDR3 protein: CASRPSTGPVYNSPLHF

J gene: TRBJ1-1
CDR3 length: 14
V gene: TRBV7-9
CDR3 protein: CASSPGQVRTEAFF

J gene: TRBJ1-1
CDR3 length: 15
V gene: TRBV19
CDR3 protein: CASIKPGHANTEAFF

J gene: TRBJ2-7
CDR3 length: 16
V gene: TRBV6-6
CDR3 protein: CASSPGLAGASYEQYF

J gene: TRBJ1-5
CDR3 length: 16
V gene: TRBV19
CDR3 protein: CASTRTDPLGNQPQHF

J gene: TRBJ2-3
CDR3 length: 16
V gene: TRBV7-6
CDR3 protein: CASSLEVAGGQNTQYF

J gene: TRBJ2-3
CDR3 length: 16
V gene: TRBV18
CDR3 protein: CASSPPGVGPTDTQYF

J gene: TRBJ1-4
CDR3 length: 15
V gene: TRBV18
CDR3 protein: CASSPSRNSNEKLFF

J gene: TRBJ1-1
CDR3 length: 13
V gene: TRBV9
CDR3 protein: CASSVEQGAEAFF

J gene: TRBJ2-2
CDR3 length: 12
V gene: TRBV13
CDR3 protein: CASSYAAGELFF

J gene: TRBJ1-2
CDR3 length: 14
V gene: TRBV5-5
CDR3 protein: CASSFVGGRDGYTF

J gene: TRBJ2-3
CDR3 length: 16
V gene: TRBV18
CDR3 protein: CASSQTSGRRTDTQYF

J gene: TRBJ2-2
CDR3 length: 16
V gene: TRBV4-2
CDR3 protein: CASSHITGGDTGELFF

J gene: -
CDR3 length: 15
V gene: TRBV4-1
CDR3 protein: CASSQDPGQGYEQYF

J gene: TRBJ2-1
CDR3 length: 11
V gene: TRBV5-4
CDR3 protein: CASSRSGKQFF

J gene: TRBJ1-1
CDR3 length: 12
V gene: TRBV5-4
CDR3 protein: CASSPDSRGAFF

J gene: TRBJ2-7
CDR3 length: 14
V gene: TRBV19
CDR3 protein: CASSSERGSYEQYF

J gene: TRBJ1-1
CDR3 length: 15
V gene: TRBV28
CDR3 protein: CASSFPTGGSTEAFF

J gene: TRBJ1-2
CDR3 length: 14
V gene: TRBV28
CDR3 protein: CASKGQQFNYGYTF

J gene: TRBJ2-7
CDR3 length: 14
V gene: TRBV27
CDR3 protein: CASRPPGVGGEQYF

J gene: TRBJ1-2
CDR3 length: 16
V gene: TRBV19
CDR3 protein: CASSPRDRVVSYGYTF

J gene: TRBJ1-1
CDR3 length: 15
V gene: TRBV6-6
CDR3 protein: CASSSTRSGSTEAFF

J gene: TRBJ2-1
CDR3 length: 17
V gene: TRBV27
CDR3 protein: CASSPGTSGSSYNEQFF

J gene: TRBJ1-4
CDR3 length: 16
V gene: TRBV4-2
CDR3 protein: CASSPSVGRANEKLFF

J gene: TRBJ2-1
CDR3 length: 15
V gene: TRBV6-4
CDR3 protein: CASSVEGVPHNEQFF

J gene: TRBJ2-1
CDR3 length: 13
V gene: TRBV4-2
CDR3 protein: CASSQDNNNEQFF

J gene: TRBJ1-1
CDR3 length: 17
V gene: TRBV19
CDR3 protein: CASSAAEDRFLNTEAFF

J gene: TRBJ2-1
CDR3 length: 16
V gene: TRBV25-1
CDR3 protein: CASSEYMPGSGIEQFF

J gene: TRBJ2-2
CDR3 length: 13
V gene: TRBV7-3
CDR3 protein: CASSFGSEGELFF

J gene: TRBJ2-1
CDR3 length: 17
V gene: TRBV7-8
CDR3 protein: CASSSGPGLAGDNEQFF

J gene: TRBJ2-5
CDR3 length: 15
V gene: TRBV7-7
CDR3 protein: CASSLGAGYQETQYF

J gene: TRBJ2-1
CDR3 length: 15
V gene: TRBV25-1
CDR3 protein: CASRRAGLGYNEQFF

J gene: TRBJ2-7
CDR3 length: 15
V gene: TRBV7-9
CDR3 protein: CASSYSTGRSYEQYF

J gene: TRBJ2-1
CDR3 length: 16
V gene: TRBV5-6
CDR3 protein: CASSRQWTGGTNEQFF

J gene: TRBJ2-7
CDR3 length: 14
V gene: TRBV7-3
CDR3 protein: CASSQSGQRYEQYF

J gene: TRBJ2-7
CDR3 length: 14
V gene: TRBV6-1
CDR3 protein: CASSEFEQAYEQYF

J gene: TRBJ2-7
CDR3 length: 12
V gene: TRBV2
CDR3 protein: CASSENAYEQYF

J gene: TRBJ2-1
CDR3 length: 13
V gene: TRBV6-5
CDR3 protein: CATTSGLYNEQFF

J gene: TRBJ1-2
CDR3 length: 13
V gene: TRBV5-6
CDR3 protein: CASSLIGGDGYTF

J gene: TRBJ1-1
CDR3 length: 11
V gene: TRBV2
CDR3 protein: CASGRTDEAFF

J gene: TRBJ1-1
CDR3 length: 14
V gene: TRBV10-3
CDR3 protein: CAITATGGITEAFF